This passage covers 7 T cell receptor beta chains from one sample sequenced in a study of beta chain features in type 1 diabetes. Every isolated RNA sample was fully reverse transcribed, so sequencing captured expressed TCRB transcripts. Measured with immunoSEQ multiplex PCR; TCRdb has only the in-frame clones, and not every one. Among 240,000 or so clones, just over 20% were seen once, and the ten largest hold 0.025% to 0.035%. Notes on the study in general: Patients with Type 1 diabetes showed moderately but significantly shorter TCRB CDR3s in all four CD4+ subsets.

These receptors lack a known antigen. Sequenced material: naive CD4+ T cells from blood. The receptors come from a woman aged 40 to 50 with type 1 diabetes.

This clone turned up a few times. The V and J genes are TRBV7-9 and TRBJ2-7; TRBD1 agrees at 8 bases. Per the germline V gene, CDR1 is SEHNR and CDR2 is FQNEAQ (reference sequence). The CDR3 totals 14 residues. The junction had 6 bases not matched to a gene; V was cut back by 3 bases and J by 5 bases. CDR3 loop: CASSLHQTGDEQYF. The CDR3 DNA sequence: TGTGCCAGCAGCTTGCATCAGACAGGGGACGAGCAGTACTTC.

This clone was counted between two and nine times. The rearrangement uses TRBV11-2 and TRBJ1-4; TRBD1 might be the D (6 bases). The CDR3 spans 11 residues. The V end was cut by 8 bases, the J end by 5 bases, with 6 bases between. In germline, CDR1 is SGHAT, CDR2 FQNNGV. CDR3 residues: CASQGNEKLFF. For the CDR3, the DNA is TGTGCCAGCCAGGGGAATGAAAAACTGTTTTTT.

This clone turned up a few times. J is TRBJ2-7 and V is TRBV6-5, with 9 bases lining up with TRBD1. The CDR3 totals 14 residues. V gave up 5 bases and J gave up 2 bases; unmatched junction bases: 4. Germline V lookup: CDR1 MNHEY, CDR2 SVGAGI. The CDR3 bases are TGTGCCAGCAGTACCGGGACAGGGACCTACGAGCAGTACTTC. This sequence encodes CASSTGTGTYEQYF.

This CDR3 is CASSILGSTIGYNEQFF. The CDR3 DNA reads as TGTGCCAGCAGCATCTTGGGGAGTACCATCGGCTACAATGAGCAGTTCTTC. The chain uses TRBV13 and TRBJ2-1, with TRBD2 as a possible D gene (5 bases). Germline V gene data show CDR1 as PRHDT and CDR2 as FYEKMQ (reference sequence). V was trimmed by 5 bases and J by 3 bases, leaving 20 bases between them. This CDR3 has 17 amino acids.

The chain is built from TRBV7-2 and TRBJ2-3; 7 positions match TRBD2. The CDR3 sequence is 16 residues long. The V and J ends lost 3 bases and 4 bases, in that order; junction bases with no gene match: 10. Germline-derived CDR1 and CDR2 are SGHTA and FQGNSA. Here the CDR3 reads CASSFPPGGRADTQYF. CDR3 in DNA: TGTGCCAGCAGCTTTCCCCCGGGAGGCCGGGCAGATACGCAGTATTTT.

This sequence joins TRBV7-9 and TRBJ2-5, with D perhaps TRBD1 (6 bases). CDR1 SEHNR and CDR2 FQNEAQ come from the germline V gene (reference sequence). V lost 9 bases and J 5 bases, leaving 10 bases between the germline ends. The CDR3 consists of 11 residues. The CDR3 protein is CASEGVETQYF. The CDR3 DNA reads as TGTGCCAGTGAGGGGGTTGAGACCCAGTACTTC.

The J gene is TRBJ2-7, the V gene TRBV28; 12 bases align to TRBD1. The CDR3 is made up of 17 amino acids. The germline V gene encodes CDR1 MDHEN and CDR2 SYDVKM. Trimming at V came to 5 bases and at J to 3 bases, leaving 11 bases not matched to a gene. The DNA for the CDR3 is TGTGCCAGCAGTCCGACTTCCGGGACAGGGGGCTTCTACGAGCAGTACTTC. This gives the protein CASSPTSGTGGFYEQYF. Drawing the rest from reference TRBV28 and TRBJ2-7, the complete variable domain is DVKVTQSSRYLVKRTGEKVFLECVQDMDHENMFWYRQDPGLGLRLIYFSYDVKMKEKGDIPEGYSVSREKKERFSLILESASTNQTSMYLCASSPTSGTGGFYEQYFGPGTRLTVT.